A selection of T cell receptor beta chains follows, all from one sample in a study of T-cell reconstitution after alpha-beta-depleted transplantation in children. MiXCR, applied by TCRdb to the PCR reads, yields one record per CDR3 protein. Among hundreds of thousands of distinct CDR3 sequences, approximately 15% were seen once, and the ten largest hold just under 45%. Specimen: PBMCs, mostly from graft donor cells, collected 360 days after TCRalphabeta/CD19-depleted stem cell transplant. These receptors originate from a male patient between 2 and 15 years old who had a stem cell transplant for acute lymphoblastic leukemia, so the T cells may come from the graft donor. CDR3s include the opening cysteine and the closing phenylalanine or tryptophan. The D gene is left open where the match is weak. Not all rows give a size; the values are once, few, many and, for expanded clones, a class.

TRBV28,NA,TRBJ2-2,NA,CASSLFQIQGNTGELFF,TGTGCCAGCAGTTTATTCCAAATCCAGGGGAACACCGGGGAGCTGTTTTTT
TRBV12-3/TRBV12-4,NA,TRBJ2-1,NA,CASPTDKNSYNEQFF,TGTGCCAGCCCCACCGATAAAAACTCCTACAATGAGCAGTTCTTC
TRBV4-2,few,TRBJ2-1,TRBD2,CASSQGVGLAGGNEQFF,TGTGCCAGCAGCCAAGGGGTGGGACTAGCGGGAGGGAATGAGCAGTTCTTC
TRBV9,NA,TRBJ2-2,NA,CASVGEYTGELFF,TGTGCCAGCGTCGGTGAATACACCGGGGAGCTGTTTTTT
TRBV7-9,few,TRBJ1-2,TRBD1,CASSSQGQGAGYGYTF,TGTGCCAGCAGCTCTCAGGGACAGGGGGCCGGCTATGGCTACACCTTC
TRBV25-1,NA,TRBJ1-2,NA,CASLDASSNYGYTF,TGTGCCAGCTTGGACGCCAGCTCAAACTATGGCTACACCTTC
TRBV6-5,few,TRBJ2-3,NA,CASSSQPTGIGSDTQYF,TGTGCCAGCAGTTCCCAGCCTACCGGGATAGGGTCAGATACGCAGTATTTT
TRBV7-2,many,TRBJ2-2,NA,CAEAWRAGELFF,TGTGCCGAGGCCTGGCGGGCCGGGGAGCTGTTTTTT
TRBV7-8,few,TRBJ1-4,NA,CASSPGKGEQGRGLFF,TGTGCCAGCAGCCCAGGTAAAGGAGAGCAAGGTCGAGGACTGTTTTTT
TRBV15,NA,TRBJ2-5,TRBD2,CATSVAGAAGTSSSRYF,TGTGCCACCAGCGTCGCGGGGGCAGCCGGGACTAGCAGTAGCCGGTACTTC
TRBV28,NA,TRBJ2-4,NA,CASSLRQLAAKNIQYF,TGTGCCAGCAGTTTACGACAGCTTGCGGCCAAAAACATTCAGTACTTC
TRBV15,NA,TRBJ2-7,NA,CATSRTGITYEQYF,TGTGCCACCAGCAGGACCGGGATTACCTACGAGCAGTACTTC
TRBV10-1,few,TRBJ2-1,TRBD2,CASRPGLAGGGEQFF,TGCGCCAGCCGCCCGGGACTAGCGGGGGGCGGTGAGCAGTTCTTC
TRBV12-3/TRBV12-4,NA,TRBJ2-1,TRBD2,CASSPAGGANEQFF,TGTGCCAGCAGTCCAGCGGGGGGGGCCAATGAGCAGTTCTTC
TRBV12-3/TRBV12-4,NA,TRBJ1-5,TRBD1,CASSATGQAFGPQHF,TGTGCCAGCAGTGCGACGGGACAGGCCTTTGGGCCCCAGCATTTT
TRBV27,NA,TRBJ2-7,TRBD2,CASKIAGGPYEQYF,TGTGCCAGCAAAATAGCGGGGGGGCCCTACGAGCAGTACTTC
TRBV7-9,NA,TRBJ2-3,NA,CATAGESSTDTQYF,TGTGCCACGGCCGGGGAATCTAGCACAGATACGCAGTATTTT
TRBV7-8,few,TRBJ2-2,TRBD2,CASSLALYMGLGFGELFF,TGTGCCAGCAGCTTAGCGCTTTATATGGGACTAGGTTTCGGGGAGCTGTTTTTT
TRBV29-1,few,TRBJ1-4,NA,CSVESAEAEKLFF,TGCAGCGTTGAATCCGCAGAAGCTGAAAAACTGTTTTTT
TRBV29-1,few,TRBJ2-5,TRBD2,CNAGREETQYF,TGCAATGCAGGGAGGGAAGAGACCCAGTACTTC
TRBV4-2,few,TRBJ2-2,TRBD2,CASSPSERDSRTGELFF,TGTGCCAGCAGCCCAAGTGAGCGGGACTCACGCACCGGGGAGCTGTTTTTT
TRBV7-8,few,TRBJ2-2,NA,CASSLTLTGELFF,TGTGCCAGCAGCTTAACACTAACCGGGGAGCTGTTTTTT
TRBV6-5,few,TRBJ2-1,NA,CASSYEAGTYNEQFF,TGTGCCAGCAGTTACGAGGCAGGGACCTACAATGAGCAGTTCTTC
TRBV11-2,few,TRBJ2-2,NA,CASSPRSLWGSNTGELFF,TGTGCCAGCAGCCCCCGTAGCTTGTGGGGGAGCAACACCGGGGAGCTGTTTTTT
TRBV7-9,NA,TRBJ2-3,TRBD2,CASSMTSGVTDTQYF,TGTGCCAGCAGCATGACTAGCGGGGTCACAGATACGCAGTATTTT
TRBV7-9,few,TRBJ1-4,NA,CASSFVGGTYNEKLFF,TGTGCCAGCAGCTTCGTGGGGGGGACATATAATGAAAAACTGTTTTTT
TRBV12-3/TRBV12-4,few,TRBJ1-1,NA,CASTNNPPNTEAFF,TGTGCCAGCACCAACAATCCACCGAACACTGAAGCTTTCTTT
TRBV12-3/TRBV12-4,many,TRBJ2-3,TRBD1,CASRRTGIQGNTQYF,TGTGCCAGCAGGAGGACAGGGATACAAGGAAATACGCAGTATTTT
TRBV12-3/TRBV12-4,NA,TRBJ2-3,TRBD2,CASSAGGSGAGTDTQYF,TGTGCCAGCAGTGCCGGGGGGAGCGGAGCCGGGACAGATACGCAGTATTTT
TRBV3-1,NA,TRBJ2-1,TRBD1,CASTRQGNEQFF,TGTGCCAGCACTCGACAGGGCAATGAGCAGTTCTTC
TRBV2,NA,TRBJ1-2,TRBD1,CASSDLGTANYGYTF,TGTGCCAGCAGCGACCTAGGGACAGCCAACTATGGCTACACCTTC
TRBV12-3/TRBV12-4,few,TRBJ2-1,TRBD2,CASSLTGLATYNEQFF,TGTGCCAGCAGTCTCACTGGACTAGCCACCTACAATGAGCAGTTCTTC
TRBV6-6,NA,TRBJ1-2,NA,CATLTGGRGYTF,TGTGCCACCCTGACGGGGGGAAGAGGCTACACCTTC
TRBV6-1,few,TRBJ2-7,TRBD1,CASRKGTGDGYEQYF,TGTGCCAGCAGAAAAGGGACAGGCGACGGCTACGAGCAGTACTTC
TRBV4-1,few,TRBJ2-7,NA,CASSQDGNGGSRYEQYF,TGCGCCAGCAGCCAAGATGGGAACGGGGGTTCCCGCTACGAGCAGTACTTC
TRBV5-1,few,TRBJ1-1,NA,CASSAGGQPNTEAFF,TGCGCCAGCAGCGCGGGAGGACAGCCGAACACTGAAGCTTTCTTT
TRBV2,NA,TRBJ1-4,NA,CASHASNEKLFF,TGTGCCAGTCACGCATCTAATGAAAAACTGTTTTTT
TRBV5-1,few,TRBJ1-1,NA,CASSLGVMGNTEAFF,TGCGCCAGCAGCTTGGGGGTGATGGGAAACACTGAAGCTTTCTTT
TRBV4-2,few,TRBJ2-1,TRBD2,CASSQGDGTSGGWDEQFF,TGTGCCAGCAGCCAAGGGGACGGGACTAGCGGGGGGTGGGATGAGCAGTTCTTC